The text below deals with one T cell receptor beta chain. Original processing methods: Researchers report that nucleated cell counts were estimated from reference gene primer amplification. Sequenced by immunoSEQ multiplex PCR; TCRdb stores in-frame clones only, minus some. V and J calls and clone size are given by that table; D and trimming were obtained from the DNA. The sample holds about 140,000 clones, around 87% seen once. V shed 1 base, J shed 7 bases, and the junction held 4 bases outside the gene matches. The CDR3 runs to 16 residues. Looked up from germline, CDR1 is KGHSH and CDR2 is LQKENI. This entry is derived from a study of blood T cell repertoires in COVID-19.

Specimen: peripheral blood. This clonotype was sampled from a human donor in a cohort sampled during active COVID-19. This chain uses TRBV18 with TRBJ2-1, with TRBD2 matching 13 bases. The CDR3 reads CASSPRTSGSNNEQFF. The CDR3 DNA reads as TGTGCCAGCTCACCACGGACTAGCGGGAGTAATAATGAGCAGTTCTTC.